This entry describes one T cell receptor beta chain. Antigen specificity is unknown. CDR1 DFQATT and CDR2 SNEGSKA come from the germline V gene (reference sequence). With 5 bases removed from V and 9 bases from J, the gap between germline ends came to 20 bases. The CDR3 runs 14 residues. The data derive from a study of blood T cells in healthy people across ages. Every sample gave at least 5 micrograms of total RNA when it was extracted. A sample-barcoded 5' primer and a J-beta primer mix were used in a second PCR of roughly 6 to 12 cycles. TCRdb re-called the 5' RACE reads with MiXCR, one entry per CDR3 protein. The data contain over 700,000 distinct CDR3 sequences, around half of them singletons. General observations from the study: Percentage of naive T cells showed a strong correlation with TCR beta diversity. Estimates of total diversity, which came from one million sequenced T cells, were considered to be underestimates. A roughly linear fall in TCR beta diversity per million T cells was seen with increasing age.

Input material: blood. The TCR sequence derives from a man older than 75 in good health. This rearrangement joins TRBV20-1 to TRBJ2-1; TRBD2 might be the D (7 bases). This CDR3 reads CSAAWLAVGGEQFF. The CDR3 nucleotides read TGCAGTGCTGCCTGGCTAGCGGTAGGGGGTGAGCAGTTCTTC.